This TCR beta chain was sequenced in a study of shared clonotypes between healthy human individuals. Whole-study findings and limits: A reduction in generation probabilities was seen for non-shared clonotypes relative to those shared by all four donors. On the whole, naive subsets had larger estimated richness than memory subsets had.

When replicate PCRs were run on sorted subsets, they used around 0.2 ug DNA, approximately 27,000 T cell genomes. Assay: immunoSEQ multiplex PCR; the TCRdb copy retains only in-frame clones and omits some. The sample yields hundreds of thousands of clones, over 70% seen once. The ends lost 5 bases at V and 7 bases at J; junction bases unmatched: 10. Germline CDR1 and CDR2: SGDLS and YYNGEE. This CDR3 is 14 amino acids long. For this clone: The target antigen is unknown.

The CD4+ fraction was divided into a CD45RA+ naive subset and a CD45RA-negative memory subset. The genes are TRBV9 and TRBJ1-2, with 8 bases fitting TRBD1. Sequenced sample: memory CD4+ T cells sorted from blood. Subset of the sample: CD45RA-negative fraction. The receptor's source is a man aged 25 to 40 in good health. This chain's CDR3 is CASSIDQGASGYTF. As DNA, the CDR3 is TGTGCCAGCAGTATAGATCAGGGGGCAAGTGGCTACACCTTC.